A selection of T cell receptor beta chains follows, all from one sample in a study of blood T cell repertoires in COVID-19. Profiling relied on immunoSEQ multiplex PCR, and the TCRdb table lists in-frame clones only, not all of them. The table shows 250,000 to 350,000 clones, with 90% occurring only once. The sequenced sample was PBMCs or T cells enriched from blood (not recorded which). These receptors were obtained from a woman in her late teens or twenties with acute COVID-19. Each CDR3 is given with its conserved first and last residue.

v_gene,len,CDR3aa
TRBV4-1,13,CASSQRDSYGYTF
TRBV19,17,CASSPSLTSGIYNEQFF
TRBV6-2/TRBV6-3,12,CASSLIRYEQYF
TRBV10-3,14,CAIGASGSRNEQYF
TRBV15,15,CATSRDLYLTDTQYF
TRBV20-1,18,CSASARGRAVGSTDTQYF
TRBV25-1,14,CASSESLRGGKAFF
TRBV7-9,12,CASSSTRFEQYF
TRBV4-3,16,CASRLGLAGEGNEQFF
TRBV9,17,CASSVDARGLGDNEQFF
TRBV18,14,CASSPVQGIDEQFF
TRBV14,14,CASSQGTSGRWQFF
TRBV28,17,CASSSRSGDRGREKLFF
TRBV2,12,CASNQDRPTQYF
TRBV12-3/TRBV12-4,13,CASSGGRVDTQYF
TRBV5-1,14,CASSSGTGPYEQYF
TRBV5-1,15,CASSWETGANTEAFF
TRBV5-4,15,CASSGGTVNTGELFF
TRBV7-3,13,CASSRDRTYEQYF
TRBV5-1,15,CASSSGQGATDTQYF
TRBV19,15,CASNDPGGGNNEQFF
TRBV11-2,16,CASSLEGGRQLYGYTF
TRBV7-3,13,CASPPPGVYGYTF
TRBV6-5,15,CASTRGGNPSYEQYF
TRBV15,13,CATSDRGYTEAFF
TRBV5-1,15,CASSETSGSYNEQFF
TRBV19,14,CASSGQGLGTEAFF
TRBV13,15,CASTDEDRGGTEAFF
TRBV9,12,CASRASDEKLFF
TRBV4-3,16,CASSQDMGLAGREQYF
TRBV5-4,15,CASSSLAGGLYEQYF
TRBV4-2,17,CASSPLLGPSSYNEQFF
TRBV3-1/TRBV3-2,14,CASTRSGRAYEQYF
TRBV25-1,16,CASSERRSLGRTEAFF
TRBV18,17,CASSPRVAGGPSNEQFF
TRBV11-2,20,CASSLEGTSGRRILFGEQYF
TRBV19,14,CASRSHRQAGEQYF
TRBV27,13,CASSLGTGYGYTF
TRBV9,13,CASSVGEGYEQYF
TRBV2,14,CASSEQGQGYEQYF
TRBV28,13,CASKTGWLGKLFF
TRBV12-5,17,CASAPGTRGFRTGELFF
TRBV3-1/TRBV3-2,14,CASNIHRGAGELFF
TRBV6-4,16,CASSDGETSSYNEQFF
TRBV19,17,CASSIAAPGLARGEQFF
TRBV7-8,17,CASSLVLGQPRTDTQYF